One and the same sample provided the 22 T cell receptor beta chains below, sequenced in a study of a mutant IDH1 vaccine in newly diagnosed glioma. Time point meaning: week 35, safety follow-up. The vaccine gave 300 ug of a 20-mer mutant IDH1 peptide subcutaneously per dose. These receptors' antigens are unknown. The method was immunoSEQ multiplex PCR; TCRdb's version includes in-frame clones alone and lacks a portion of them. The sample lists some 48,000 clones; 79% were seen once. The sample was PBMCs, taken from a glioma patient whose treatment included an IDH1 peptide vaccine. The receptors were gathered from a man aged 40-49 years with glioma.

This sequence joins TRBV18 and TRBJ2-5; tentatively, D is TRBD1 (6 bases). Germline V gives CDR1 KGHSH, CDR2 LQKENI. CDR3 length: 15 amino acids. The germline V and J ends were trimmed by 0 bases and 5 bases, with 13 bases remaining between them. The CDR3: CASSPPSTGSETQYF. The CDR3, as DNA: TGTGCCAGCTCACCACCTTCGACAGGCTCCGAGACCCAGTACTTC.

The rearrangement joins TRBV5-5 to TRBJ1-5; D unresolved. Looked up from germline, CDR1 is SGHKS and CDR2 is YYEKEE (reference sequence). This CDR3 has 13 residues. V was trimmed by 0 bases and J by 5 bases, leaving 6 bases between them. CDR3 nucleotides: TGTGCCAGCAGCTTGGTAGAGGATCAGCCCCAGCATTTT. Its protein product is CASSLVEDQPQHF.

The V gene is TRBV23-1, the J gene TRBJ1-4; D gene ambiguous. TRBV23-1 is filed as an ORF, its function uncertain. The CDR3 is 15 residues long. Trimming removed 4 bases from V and 8 bases from J, with 17 bases in between. The CDR3 sequence is CASSPPGHVHEKLFF. The CDR3 region has the DNA TGCGCCAGCAGTCCGCCCGGGCATGTACACGAAAAACTGTTTTTT.

The chain joins TRBV6-1 to TRBJ1-4; 8 bases agree with TRBD1. The ends lost 7 bases at V and 4 bases at J; junction bases unmatched: 5. Germline V gene lookup returns CDR1 MNHNS and CDR2 SASEGT. This CDR3 is built from 14 residues. DNA of the CDR3: TGTGCCAGCATCTACGGACAGGGTAATGAAAAACTGTTTTTT. Translated: CASIYGQGNEKLFF.

J is TRBJ1-1 and V is TRBV1; no check of the table's D call, TRBD1, against the DNA was made. TRBV1 is reported as a pseudogene. The CDR3 is 16 residues long. The CDR3: CTSSQVHTGFVTEAFF. For the CDR3, the DNA is TGCACCAGCAGCCAAGTCCATACAGGGTTCGTGACTGAAGCTTTCTTT.

The chain links TRBV7-8 to TRBJ2-6; TRBD2 might be the D (5 bases). Trimming took off 8 bases at V and 1 base at J, with 12 bases between the two ends. Germline CDR1 and CDR2: SGHVS and FQNEAQ. This CDR3 has 15 amino acids. CDR3 nucleotide sequence: TGTGCCAGCGTCTCCCCGGGATCTGGGGCCAACGTCCTGACTTTC. Protein: CASVSPGSGANVLTF.

This clone came up a few times. The J gene is TRBJ1-1, the V gene TRBV5-4; D possibly corresponds to TRBD1 (6 bases). This CDR3 contains 13 residues. Germline V gives CDR1 SGHNT, CDR2 YYREEE (reference sequence). V lost 2 bases and J 5 bases, leaving 10 bases between the germline ends. CDR3 coding DNA: TGTGCCAGCAGCTTACTACAGGGTACTGAAGCTTTCTTT. Its protein product is CASSLLQGTEAFF.

The chain is built from TRBV2 and TRBJ1-2, with 9 positions matching TRBD1. V trimming: 6 bases; J trimming: 6 bases; junction bases outside the gene matches: 8. The CDR3 is made up of 14 amino acids. The germline V gene encodes CDR1 SNHLY and CDR2 FYNNEI. The CDR3 reads CASRRTGQGNGYTF. CDR3 bases: TGTGCCAGCAGACGCACCGGACAGGGGAATGGCTACACCTTC.

V is TRBV29-1 and J is TRBJ2-5; 9 nucleotides line up with TRBD1. The last part of the DNA fits TRBJ2-7 better; the J call may be wrong. The germline CDR1 and CDR2 sequences are SQVTM and ANQGSEA. The CDR3 spans 14 residues. CDR3 nucleotides: TGCAGCGTTGAGGGGGGACAGGGCGGTGACGAGCAGTACTTC. It codes for CSVEGGQGGDEQYF.

A few counts support this clone. The CDR3 spells CASSEAQGDAYEQYF. CDR3 nucleotides: TGTGCCAGCAGTGAAGCGCAGGGGGATGCCTACGAGCAGTACTTC. The chain is built from TRBV6-1 and TRBJ2-7; 7 bases fit TRBD1. The V gene's germline CDR1 is MNHNS and CDR2 SASEGT. The CDR3 covers 15 residues. J lost 2 bases, V lost 0 bases, and 4 bases had no gene match.

This chain links TRBV7-6 with TRBJ2-3; tentatively, D is TRBD2 (6 bases). Germline V gene data show CDR1 as SGHVS and CDR2 as FNYEAQ. V was shortened by 1 base and J by 5 bases, with 7 bases between the two germline ends. This CDR3 spans 13 amino acids. CDR3 nucleotide sequence: TGTGCCAGCAGCTTAGGGAGGGGAGATACGCAGTATTTT. Translating it yields CASSLGRGDTQYF.

This clone was observed once. The chain uses TRBV7-9 and TRBJ2-2; perhaps TRBD2 as D (6 bases). The germline gives CDR1 SEHNR, CDR2 FQNEAQ (reference sequence). Trimming shortened V by 5 bases and J by 2 bases, and 9 bases separated the two germline ends. The CDR3 spans 14 residues. This CDR3 is CASSLGLNTGELFF. The CDR3 DNA sequence: TGTGCCAGCAGCCTGGGACTTAACACCGGGGAGCTGTTTTTT.

The chain couples TRBV7-9 to TRBJ1-2, with 7 bases aligning to TRBD1. V lost 7 bases and J lost 4; bases outside the gene matches: 9. Germline lookup yields CDR1 SEHNR and CDR2 FQNEAQ (reference sequence). The CDR3 has 14 residues. This CDR3 is CASNRDSSIYGYTF. CDR3 nucleotide sequence: TGTGCCAGCAACCGGGACAGCTCAATCTATGGCTACACCTTC.

The chain is built from TRBV5-1 and TRBJ2-2; 8 nucleotides match TRBD1. This CDR3 spans 14 amino acids. Germline-derived CDR1 and CDR2 are SGHRS and YFSETQ. V lost 4 bases to trimming and J lost 3 bases; unmatched junction nucleotides: 2. CDR3 coding DNA: TGCGCCAGCAGCCTGGACAGGGACACCGGGGAGCTGTTTTTT. Translating it yields CASSLDRDTGELFF.

V usage is TRBV18 and J usage is TRBJ1-1, with D perhaps matching TRBD1 (5 bases). Looked up from germline, CDR1 is KGHSH and CDR2 is LQKENI. Trimming cost V 6 bases and J 5 bases, with 13 bases left between them. The CDR3 is 13 amino acids. CDR3 nucleotides: TGTGCCAGCTCGGACATCGGTACTACTGAAGCTTTCTTT. Translated: CASSDIGTTEAFF.

J is TRBJ2-7 and V is TRBV19; D could derive from TRBD1 or TRBD2 (6 bases each). CDR1 is LNHDA, CDR2 SQIVND, per germline (reference sequence). The CDR3 totals 14 residues. Deletions cut 5 bases from V and 5 bases from J, with 16 bases between. This CDR3 is CASSSTRGGNEQYF. The DNA of the CDR3 is TGTGCCAGTAGTTCCACTAGAGGGGGGAACGAGCAGTACTTC.

This clone is labeled medium-sized (0.01 to 0.1%). This chain uses TRBV2 with TRBJ1-6; 7 bases map to TRBD1. CDR1 SNHLY and CDR2 FYNNEI come from the germline V gene. CDR3 size: 16 residues. V lost 6 bases, J lost 0 bases, and 5 bases stayed unmatched. In DNA, the CDR3 is TGTGCCAGCAGGTTGACAGGGCTCTCCTATAATTCACCCCTCCACTTT. Residues: CASRLTGLSYNSPLHF.

The chain uses TRBV30 and TRBJ2-7; unclear D gene. The CDR3 has 13 amino acids. V was trimmed by 1 base and J by 2 bases, leaving 9 bases between them. In germline, CDR1 is GTSNPN, CDR2 SVGIG (reference sequence). The CDR3 DNA sequence: TGTGCCTGGAGTGAGAACGGCCCCTACGAGCAGTACTTC. Amino acids: CAWSENGPYEQYF. Together with reference TRBV30 and TRBJ2-7, the CDR3 gives the full variable domain: SQTIHQWPATLVQPVGSPLSLECTVEGTSNPNLYWYRQAAGRGLQLLFYSVGIGQISSEVPQNLSASRPQDRQFILSSKKLLLSDSGFYLCAWSENGPYEQYFGPGTRLTVT.

In this sample, this clone turned up a few times. J is TRBJ1-2 and V is TRBV2; D unclear. Germline CDR1 SNHLY, CDR2 FYNNEI. This CDR3 has 12 residues. The V gene lost 4 bases and the J gene lost 7 bases, with 10 bases spanning the gap. The CDR3 DNA is TGTGCCAGCAGTGGCCAGTTCGGTGGCTACACCTTC. Its protein is CASSGQFGGYTF.

This clone appeared a single time. This chain uses TRBV2 with TRBJ1-4; D is possibly TRBD1 (6 bases). The germline gives CDR1 SNHLY, CDR2 FYNNEI. V was clipped by 4 bases and J by 5 bases, with 17 bases between them. This CDR3 contains 16 residues. Written as DNA, the CDR3 is TGTGCCAGCAGTGGGAAAACCGGGACACAAAATGAAAAACTGTTTTTT. Protein: CASSGKTGTQNEKLFF.

The rearrangement links TRBV10-3 to TRBJ1-5; 7 nucleotides align to TRBD1. This CDR3 is 16 amino acids long. The germline V gene has CDR1 ENHRY and CDR2 SYGVKD. V dropped 0 bases and J dropped 4; count of bases not matched to a gene: 6. CDR3 protein: CAISESTTGANQPQHF. The CDR3 DNA reads as TGTGCCATCAGTGAGTCGACAACAGGGGCAAATCAGCCCCAGCATTTT.

The chain carries TRBV2 and TRBJ1-5, with D possibly TRBD1 on 6 matching bases. This CDR3 spans 15 amino acids. The germline gives CDR1 SNHLY, CDR2 FYNNEI. The ends were cut back, 6 bases at V and 0 bases at J, with 12 bases in the middle. Here the CDR3 DNA reads TGTGCCAGCAGCCCAGGACAGTATAGCAATCAGCCCCAGCATTTT. Translated, it gives CASSPGQYSNQPQHF. The whole variable domain, remainder taken from reference TRBV2 and TRBJ1-5, is EPEVTQTPSHQVTQMGQEVILRCVPISNHLYFYWYRQILGQKVEFLVSFYNNEISEKSEIFDDQFSVERPDGSNFTLKIRSTKLEDSAMYFCASSPGQYSNQPQHFGDGTRLSIL.